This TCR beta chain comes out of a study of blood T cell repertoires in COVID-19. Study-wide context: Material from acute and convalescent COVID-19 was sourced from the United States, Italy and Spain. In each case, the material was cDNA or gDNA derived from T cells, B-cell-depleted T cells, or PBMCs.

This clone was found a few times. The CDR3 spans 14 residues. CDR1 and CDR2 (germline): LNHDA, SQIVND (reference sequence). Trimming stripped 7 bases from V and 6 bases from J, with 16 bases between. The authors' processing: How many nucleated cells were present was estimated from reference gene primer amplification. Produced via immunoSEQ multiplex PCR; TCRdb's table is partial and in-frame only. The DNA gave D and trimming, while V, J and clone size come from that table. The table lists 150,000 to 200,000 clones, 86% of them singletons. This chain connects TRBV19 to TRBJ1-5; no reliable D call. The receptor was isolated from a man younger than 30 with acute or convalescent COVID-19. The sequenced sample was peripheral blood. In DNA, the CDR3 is TGTGCCAGTAAATCGGTGGTGCGTACTCAGCCCCAGCATTTT. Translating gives CASKSVVRTQPQHF.